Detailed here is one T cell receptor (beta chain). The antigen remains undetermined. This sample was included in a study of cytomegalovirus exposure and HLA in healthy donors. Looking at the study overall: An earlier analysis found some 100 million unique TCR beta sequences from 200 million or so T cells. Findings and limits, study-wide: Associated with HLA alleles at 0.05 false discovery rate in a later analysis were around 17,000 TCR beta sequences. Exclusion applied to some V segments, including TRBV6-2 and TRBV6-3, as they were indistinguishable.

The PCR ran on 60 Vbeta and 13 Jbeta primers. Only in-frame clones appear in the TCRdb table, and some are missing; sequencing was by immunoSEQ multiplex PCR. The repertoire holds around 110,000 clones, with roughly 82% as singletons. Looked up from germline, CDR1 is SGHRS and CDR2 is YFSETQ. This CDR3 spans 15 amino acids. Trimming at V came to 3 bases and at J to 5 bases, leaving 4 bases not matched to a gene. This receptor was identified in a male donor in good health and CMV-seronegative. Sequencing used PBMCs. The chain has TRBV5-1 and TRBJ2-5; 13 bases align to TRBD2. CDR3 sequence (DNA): TGCGCCAGCAGCTGGAGGACTAGCGGGAGTGAGACCCAGTACTTC. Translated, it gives CASSWRTSGSETQYF.